This TCR beta chain derives from a study of blood T cell repertoires in COVID-19. Across the whole study: Samples of COVID-19 (acute and convalescent) were obtained from the United States, Italy and Spain. T cells, B-cell-depleted T cells, or PBMCs provided the cDNA or gDNA that served as material.

Generated by immunoSEQ multiplex PCR, the TCRdb table keeps only in-frame clones and is missing some. The table lists a few hundred thousand clones, around 87% of them singletons. There are 18 residues in the CDR3. Germline assignment: CDR1 LNHDA and CDR2 SQIVND (reference sequence). V lost 1 base and J 0 bases, leaving 18 bases between the germline ends. V usage is TRBV19 and J usage is TRBJ1-1; TRBD1 is a possible D gene (5 bases). This clonotype was sampled from a woman aged 45-65 years with acute or convalescent COVID-19. The sample taken for sequencing was peripheral blood. CDR3 region: CASSIAGTPRLMNTEAFF. CDR3 in DNA: TGTGCCAGTAGTATAGCCGGGACTCCTAGACTTATGAACACTGAAGCTTTCTTT. The variable domain in full, completed from reference TRBV19 and TRBJ1-1, reads DGGITQSPKYLFRKEGQNVTLSCEQNLNHDAMYWYRQDPGQGLRLIYYSQIVNDFQKGDIAEGYSVSREKKESFPLTVTSAQKNPTAFYLCASSIAGTPRLMNTEAFFGQGTRLTVV.